The clone carrying this T cell receptor beta chain was seen just once. This entry is derived from a study of blood T cell repertoires in COVID-19. About the study: Italy, Spain and the United States were the sources of the convalescent and acute COVID-19 samples. T cells, B-cell-depleted T cells, or PBMCs provided the cDNA or gDNA that served as material.

CDR1 is SGDLS, CDR2 YYNGEE, per germline. With 2 bases removed from V and 5 bases from J, the gap between germline ends came to 13 bases. This CDR3 spans 14 amino acids. Original processing methods: Estimation of nucleated cell counts was performed using reference gene primer amplification. TCRdb's table, derived via immunoSEQ multiplex PCR, lists solely in-frame clones and lacks some. The DNA was the basis for D and trimming; V, J and clone size are from that table. The repertoire holds about 240,000 clones, with 75% to 85% as singletons. V and J are TRBV9 and TRBJ2-5; D possibly corresponds to TRBD2 (5 bases). Specimen: peripheral blood. This clonotype was obtained from a woman aged 60-75 years with active or convalescent COVID-19. The CDR3 region is CASSVSGGWETQYF. The CDR3 nucleotides read TGTGCCAGCAGCGTCTCTGGAGGATGGGAGACCCAGTACTTC.